This T cell receptor (beta chain) appears in the sequencing data of a study of OX40 agonist ivuxolimab in advanced cancers. Turning to the study itself: Partial responses were observed in three patients, of whom one had hepatocellular carcinoma and two had cutaneous melanoma.

This CDR3 contains 15 residues. V was clipped by 5 bases and J by 3 bases; unmatched bases: 6. Germline V gene data show CDR1 as SEHNR and CDR2 as FQNEAQ (reference sequence). Data came from immunoSEQ multiplex PCR; TCRdb stores just in-frame clones and leaves some out. The data contain under 40,000 clones, 84% of them seen just once; the ten biggest clones take up about 1.7%. V usage is TRBV7-9 and J usage is TRBJ2-5, with 10 nucleotides matching TRBD2. Material: CD4+ or CD8+ T cells sorted from blood, obtained in a trial of the OX40 agonist ivuxolimab. The sequence came from an adult with an advanced solid tumor such as melanoma, head and neck, liver or kidney cancer. The CDR3 region is CASSTRGLAEETQYF. The CDR3 DNA reads TGTGCCAGCAGCACACGTGGACTAGCGGAAGAGACCCAGTACTTC.